These 11 T cell receptor beta chains came from one sample sequenced in a study of beta chain features in type 1 diabetes. Expressed TCRB transcripts were sequenced after all isolated RNA was converted to cDNA. TCRdb's table, derived via immunoSEQ multiplex PCR, lists solely in-frame clones and lacks some. The data hold about 160,000 clones, with approximately 8.1% observed a single time. Input material: central memory CD4+ T cells from blood. The receptors here all came from a man aged 18 to 30 in good health.

This chain joins TRBV5-1 and TRBJ1-2; TRBD1 agrees at 7 bases. From germline, CDR1 is SGHRS and CDR2 YFSETQ. The ends lost 4 bases at V and 5 bases at J; junction bases unmatched: 2. This CDR3 comprises 12 residues. The CDR3, as DNA: TGCGCCAGCAGCCTGGACAGGTATGGCTACACCTTC. Encoded protein: CASSLDRYGYTF.

This clone was observed at least ten times. This chain joins TRBV4-3 and TRBJ2-7, with 12 bases matching TRBD1. The CDR3 extends over 14 amino acids. J gave up 6 bases and V 6 bases, and 6 bases lay outside the gene matches. CDR1 is LGHNA, CDR2 YSLEER, per germline. Written as DNA, the CDR3 is TGCGCCAGCAGGTGGGGACAGGGGGCAGGCGAGCAGTACTTC. Translating it yields CASRWGQGAGEQYF.

The rearrangement uses TRBV7-2 and TRBJ2-7; 7 bases match TRBD2. J was trimmed by 0 bases and V by 1 base; bases with no gene match: 15. The CDR3 has 19 amino acids. Germline-derived CDR1 and CDR2 are SGHTA and FQGNSA. The CDR3 nucleotides are TGTGCCAGCAGCTTAGTAGGGACTTCCCTGCTAGCGGACTCCTACGAGCAGTACTTC. Encoded protein: CASSLVGTSLLADSYEQYF.

J is TRBJ2-3 and V is TRBV4-1; D is possibly TRBD2 (7 bases). CDR1 is MGHRA and CDR2 is YSYEKL in the germline V gene. The CDR3 has 17 amino acids. Trimming left V 4 bases short and J 2 bases short, with 19 bases between. The CDR3 DNA is TGCGCCAGCAGCCTCCGAGGGGGGGACCGATCCACAGATACGCAGTATTTT. This codes for CASSLRGGDRSTDTQYF.

This clone has just a few counts. The chain links TRBV9 to TRBJ2-7; 12 nucleotides line up with TRBD2. CDR1 and CDR2 from the germline V gene are SGDLS and YYNGEE. The CDR3 spans 13 residues. Unmatched junction bases numbered 4, after V lost 8 bases and J lost 4 bases. The CDR3 is CASSGTSGYEQYF. The CDR3 nucleotides are TGTGCCAGTTCTGGGACTAGCGGGTACGAGCAGTACTTC.

This clone has a count of ten or more. The V gene is TRBV29-1, the J gene TRBJ1-2; D possibly corresponds to TRBD1 (6 bases). This CDR3 is built from 14 residues. The germline V and J ends were trimmed by 4 bases and 1 base, with 13 bases remaining between them. Per germline, CDR1 SQVTM and CDR2 ANQGSEA. The CDR3 DNA follows: TGCAGCGTTGGCCGGACAGCGGATAACTATGGCTACACCTTC. It is translated as CSVGRTADNYGYTF.

This clone was picked up many times. The chain couples TRBV5-1 to TRBJ2-7; D remains unclear. This CDR3 comprises 15 residues. The germline V and J ends were trimmed by 1 base and 0 bases, with 11 bases remaining between them. Germline assignment: CDR1 SGHRS and CDR2 YFSETQ. The CDR3 region has the DNA TGCGCCAGCAGCTTGCAGGTTTTGGGCTCCTACGAGCAGTACTTC. Protein: CASSLQVLGSYEQYF.

This clone was seen repeatedly, ten times or more. CDR3 region: CASSQGQGGHEQYF. CDR3 nucleotides: TGCGCCAGCAGTCAAGGACAAGGGGGCCACGAGCAGTACTTC. V and J are TRBV23-1 and TRBJ2-7, with TRBD1 matching 7 bases. TRBV23-1 qualifies as an ORF whose function is uncertain. The CDR3 runs to 14 residues. V shed 2 bases and J 5 bases; nucleotides not matched to a gene: 6.

The rearrangement links TRBV4-2 to TRBJ1-2; TRBD1 matches 7 bases. The CDR3 spans 17 residues. Germline-derived CDR1 and CDR2 are LGHNA and YNFKEQ. The J segment lost 2 bases and the V segment lost 4 bases, leaving 13 bases of the junction unmatched. The CDR3, as DNA: TGTGCCAGCAGCCCCCAGACCCGACAGGGAACGAACTATGGCTACACCTTC. Translated, it gives CASSPQTRQGTNYGYTF.

The chain couples TRBV18 to TRBJ2-1, with 9 bases lining up with TRBD2. The V segment lost 3 bases and the J segment 9 bases; nucleotides outside the gene matches: 6. CDR1 is KGHSH, CDR2 LQKENI, per germline. This CDR3 comprises 14 residues. As DNA, the CDR3 is TGTGCCAGCTCACCTCCTAGCGGGATACGTGAGCAGTTCTTC. The encoded protein is CASSPPSGIREQFF.

The rearrangement uses TRBV5-6 and TRBJ2-5; 14 bases are a match to TRBD2. CDR1 SGHDT and CDR2 YYEEEE come from the germline V gene. After removal of 4 bases from V and 4 bases from J, the junction contained 3 bases not matched to a gene. CDR3 length: 15 residues. The CDR3 DNA reads TGTGCCAGCAGCGGGGGACTAGCGGGAGCAGAGACCCAGTACTTC. Translating it yields CASSGGLAGAETQYF.